The 23 T cell receptor beta chains below all came from one sample that was sequenced in a study of blood T cell repertoires in COVID-19. Clones were sequenced by immunoSEQ multiplex PCR, and TCRdb holds only the in-frame ones, with some missing. The table shows about 330,000 clones, with approximately 90% occurring only once. The sample comprised peripheral blood. The receptors shown here come from a man aged 30-40 years with COVID-19, enrolled during active disease.

V gene TRBV6-5 combines with J gene TRBJ1-6, with 8 nucleotides matching TRBD1. The CDR3 contains 14 residues. CDR1 MNHEY and CDR2 SVGAGI come from the germline V gene. Trimming cost V 7 bases and J 7 bases; bases outside gene matches: 6. Here the CDR3 reads CASNTGGTNSPLHF. The CDR3 DNA reads as TGTGCCAGCAACACAGGGGGTACAAATTCACCCCTCCACTTT.

The chain joins TRBV3-1 (or the pseudogene TRBV3-2) to TRBJ2-7, with 8 bases matching TRBD2. CDR1 LGHDT and CDR2 YNNKEL come from the germline V gene (reference sequence). The length of the CDR3 is 14 residues. V trimming: 7 bases; J trimming: 6 bases; junction bases outside the gene matches: 11. DNA for the CDR3: TGTGCCAGCACCCGACTAGCGACCCCCGCCGAGCAGTACTTC. Amino acid sequence: CASTRLATPAEQYF.

The chain is built from TRBV6-5 and TRBJ2-7; possible D gene TRBD2, 7 bases. In germline, CDR1 is MNHEY, CDR2 SVGAGI. Between the trimmed V and J ends, which lost 4 bases and 3 bases, there was a span of 16 bases. The CDR3 sequence is 15 residues long. The CDR3 DNA follows: TGTGCCAGCAGTTTATACAGGGAGGGAGGCTACGAGCAGTACTTC. Its protein product is CASSLYREGGYEQYF.

The V call is TRBV30, the J call TRBJ1-1, with 8 bases fitting TRBD1. CDR3 length equals 13 residues. CDR1 and CDR2 from the germline V gene are GTSNPN and SVGIG (reference sequence). V lost 3 bases and J lost 4; bases outside the gene matches: 4. This chain's CDR3 is CAWRNRGSTEAFF. CDR3 DNA sequence: TGTGCCTGGAGAAACAGGGGGAGCACTGAAGCTTTCTTT.

This clone was detected once. The J gene is TRBJ2-3, the V gene TRBV9; TRBD2 matches 9 bases. V lost 2 bases, J lost 3 bases, and 1 base stayed unmatched. This CDR3 region has 14 residues. Per the germline V gene, CDR1 is SGDLS and CDR2 is YYNGEE. CDR3 sequence (DNA): TGTGCCAGCAGCGTTAGCGGGAGTACAGATACGCAGTATTTT. This gives the protein CASSVSGSTDTQYF.

The J gene is TRBJ2-3, the V gene TRBV24-1, with 8 bases aligning to TRBD2. Germline V gene lookup returns CDR1 KGHDR and CDR2 SFDVKD. This CDR3 is 15 amino acids long. V shed 4 bases, J shed 6 bases, and the junction held 8 bases outside the gene matches. CDR3 protein: CATSDYSGAYDTQYF. In DNA, the CDR3 is TGTGCCACCAGTGACTATAGCGGGGCCTATGATACGCAGTATTTT.

The V call is TRBV28, the J call TRBJ2-1, with 9 bases lining up with TRBD2. This CDR3 is 13 amino acids long. Looked up from germline, CDR1 is MDHEN and CDR2 is SYDVKM. J gave up 12 bases and V 2 bases, and 5 bases lay outside the gene matches. This CDR3 is CASSLRSAGGQFF. As DNA, the CDR3 is TGTGCCAGCAGTTTAAGGTCAGCGGGGGGGCAGTTCTTC.

The chain recombines TRBV12-5 with TRBJ2-3; D remains unclear. CDR1 and CDR2 (germline): LGHNT, FRNRAP. V lost 2 bases and J 1 base, leaving 4 bases between the germline ends. The CDR3 loop spans 13 amino acids. CDR3 bases: TGTGCTAGTGGTTTGCAGGGCACAGATACGCAGTATTTT. Its translation: CASGLQGTDTQYF.

V usage is TRBV5-4 and J usage is TRBJ2-1; the match to TRBD1 covers 9 bases. Germline V CDR1 and CDR2: SGHNT, YYREEE (reference sequence). The CDR3 consists of 16 residues. V lost 4 bases to trimming and J lost 1 base; unmatched junction nucleotides: 6. CDR3 loop: CASSAGTGRSYNEQFF. The CDR3 nucleotides are TGTGCCAGCAGCGCGGGGACAGGGCGGTCCTACAATGAGCAGTTCTTC.

This chain joins TRBV4-3 and TRBJ1-1; no firm D call. Looked up from germline, CDR1 is LGHNA and CDR2 is YSLEER. The CDR3 contains 18 residues. The germline V and J ends were trimmed by 2 bases and 4 bases, with 23 bases remaining between them. For the CDR3, the DNA is TGCGCCAGCAGCCAATTCAATTGGGTGAGGAAGGTCGCCACTGAAGCTTTCTTT. It yields the protein CASSQFNWVRKVATEAFF.

The chain combines TRBV25-1 with TRBJ1-5; possibly TRBD1 for D (6 bases). Trimming shortened V by 6 bases and J by 4 bases, and 10 bases separated the two germline ends. The V gene's germline CDR1 is MGHDK and CDR2 SYGVNS. The CDR3 has 13 amino acids. The CDR3 loop is CASRAQGNQPQHF. The CDR3 DNA follows: TGTGCCAGCAGGGCACAGGGAAATCAGCCCCAGCATTTT.

The table lists this clone with a count of one. The chain links TRBV12-3 or TRBV12-4 to TRBJ2-3; D is unclear. V lost 2 bases and J 7 bases, leaving 7 bases between the germline ends. The CDR3 loop spans 12 amino acids. This CDR3 reads CASSLIIHTQYF. In DNA, the CDR3 is TGTGCCAGCAGTTTAATTATTCATACGCAGTATTTT.

The DNA of the CDR3 is TGTGCCAGCAGCCCATGGACAGGTGAAGCTTTCTTT. Its translation: CASSPWTGEAFF. V gene TRBV16 combines with J gene TRBJ1-1; 7 bases are a match to TRBD1. Germline CDR1 KGHSY, CDR2 FQNENV. The CDR3 runs 12 residues. V trimming: 4 bases; J trimming: 7 bases; junction bases outside the gene matches: 3. Supplemented by reference TRBV16 and TRBJ1-1, the full variable domain reads GEEVAQTPKHLVRGEGQKAKLYCAPIKGHSYVFWYQQVLKNEFKFLISFQNENVFDETGMPKERFSAKCLPNSPCSLEIQATKLEDSAVYFCASSPWTGEAFFGQGTRLTVV.

This chain connects TRBV19 to TRBJ2-3; 15 bases match TRBD2. CDR1 LNHDA and CDR2 SQIVND come from the germline V gene (reference sequence). There are 18 residues in the CDR3. The J segment lost 3 bases and the V segment lost 5 bases, leaving 9 bases of the junction unmatched. The CDR3 coding sequence is TGTGCCAGTAGTCCGCGGACTAGCGGGAGGGCCAGTACAGATACGCAGTATTTT. This codes for CASSPRTSGRASTDTQYF.

The chain recombines TRBV5-1 with TRBJ1-1; D may be TRBD1 (5 bases). V lost 0 bases and J lost 3, with 9 bases in between. The CDR3 sequence is 14 residues long. Germline V gene data show CDR1 as SGHRS and CDR2 as YFSETQ. CDR3 in amino acids: CASSLGTGDTEAFF. The CDR3 DNA is TGCGCCAGCAGCTTGGGAACAGGAGACACTGAAGCTTTCTTT.

DNA of the CDR3: TGTGCCAGCAGTTCGGAGGAAGCCTCTGGAAACACCATATATTTT. This gives the protein CASSSEEASGNTIYF. The chain recombines TRBV28 with TRBJ1-3; D is unresolved. V was shortened by 4 bases and J by 0 bases, with 10 bases between the two germline ends. Germline CDR1 and CDR2: MDHEN and SYDVKM. The CDR3 loop spans 15 amino acids. Combining the CDR3 with reference TRBV28 and TRBJ1-3 gives the whole variable domain DVKVTQSSRYLVKRTGEKVFLECVQDMDHENMFWYRQDPGLGLRLIYFSYDVKMKEKGDIPEGYSVSREKKERFSLILESASTNQTSMYLCASSSEEASGNTIYFGEGSWLTVV.

In this sample, this clone turned up once. V and J are TRBV28 and TRBJ1-2, with 7 positions matching TRBD1. The ends lost 1 base at V and 1 base at J; junction bases unmatched: 3. CDR1 and CDR2 (germline): MDHEN, SYDVKM. The CDR3 extends over 15 amino acids. In nucleotides, the CDR3 is TGTGCCAGCAGTTTATCGGGACAGTTTAACTATGGCTACACCTTC. It is translated as CASSLSGQFNYGYTF.

This clone was seen only a few times. The chain carries TRBV7-2 and TRBJ1-1; 8 nucleotides line up with TRBD1. The V and J ends lost 1 base and 3 bases, in that order; junction bases with no gene match: 4. The length of the CDR3 is 15 residues. Germline CDR1 reads SGHTA; CDR2 reads FQGNSA. This chain's CDR3 is CASSLEPRGHTEAFF. The CDR3 nucleotides read TGTGCCAGCAGCTTAGAACCCAGGGGGCACACTGAAGCTTTCTTT. Looking up the rest from reference TRBV7-2 and TRBJ1-1 gives the full variable domain: GAGVSQSPSNKVTEKGKDVELRCDPISGHTALYWYRQSLGQGLEFLIYFQGNSAPDKSGLPSDRFSAERTGGSVSTLTIQRTQQEDSAVYLCASSLEPRGHTEAFFGQGTRLTVV.

This chain links TRBV19 with TRBJ2-1; the match to TRBD2 covers 8 bases. The CDR3 runs to 15 residues. Germline V gene data show CDR1 as LNHDA and CDR2 as SQIVND (reference sequence). With 5 bases clipped from V and 4 bases from J, the junction kept 7 bases outside the gene matches. Here the CDR3 DNA reads TGTGCCAGTAGTTCCTTTAGCGGGATTTACAATGAGCAGTTCTTC. It translates to CASSSFSGIYNEQFF.

The chain is built from TRBV15 and TRBJ2-3; TRBD1 matches at 7 bases. With 4 bases clipped from V and 4 bases from J, the junction kept 8 bases outside the gene matches. The CDR3 has 15 amino acids. Germline loops: CDR1 LNHNV, CDR2 YYDKDF (reference sequence). The CDR3 region has the DNA TGTGCCACCAGCAAAGGGACAGTCAGTTCAGATACGCAGTATTTT. Amino acid sequence: CATSKGTVSSDTQYF.

This rearrangement joins TRBV19 to TRBJ2-7; 13 bases fit TRBD2. Looked up from germline, CDR1 is LNHDA and CDR2 is SQIVND (reference sequence). V gave up 3 bases and J gave up 4 bases; unmatched junction bases: 3. CDR3 length: 15 amino acids. CDR3: CASSITSGRGYEQYF. The CDR3 DNA reads as TGTGCCAGTAGTATTACTAGCGGGAGGGGATACGAGCAGTACTTC.

CDR3 in amino acids: CAISESVPTGAFNYGYTF. The CDR3 region has the DNA TGTGCCATCAGTGAGTCGGTACCGACAGGGGCGTTTAACTATGGCTACACCTTC. The V gene is TRBV10-3, the J gene TRBJ1-2; 8 bases match TRBD1. In germline, CDR1 is ENHRY, CDR2 SYGVKD. The CDR3 runs 18 residues. V shed 0 bases, J shed 1 base, and the junction held 10 bases outside the gene matches.

V and J are TRBV9 and TRBJ2-6; D ambiguous. Trimming left V 2 bases short and J 0 bases short, with 12 bases between. The CDR3 has 17 residues. Germline CDR1 reads SGDLS; CDR2 reads YYNGEE. The CDR3 sequence is CASSVDPGDSGANVLTF. As DNA, the CDR3 is TGTGCCAGCAGCGTCGACCCAGGTGACTCTGGGGCCAACGTCCTGACTTTC.